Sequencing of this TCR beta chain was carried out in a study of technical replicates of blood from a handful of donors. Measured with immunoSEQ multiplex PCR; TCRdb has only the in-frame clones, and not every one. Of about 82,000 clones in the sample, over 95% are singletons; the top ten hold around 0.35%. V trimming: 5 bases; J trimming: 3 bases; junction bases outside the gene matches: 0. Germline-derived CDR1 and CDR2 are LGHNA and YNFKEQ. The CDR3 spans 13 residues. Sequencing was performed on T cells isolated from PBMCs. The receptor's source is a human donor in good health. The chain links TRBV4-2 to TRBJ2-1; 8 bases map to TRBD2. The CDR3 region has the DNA TGTGCCAGCAGCGGGACTAGCTACAATGAGCAGTTCTTC. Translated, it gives CASSGTSYNEQFF.